The next 12 T cell receptor beta chains were all read from a single sample in a study of T-cell reconstitution after alpha-beta-depleted transplantation in children. Unique molecular identifiers were built into the TCRbeta library. Via MiXCR, TCRdb re-called the PCR reads, giving one row per CDR3 protein. Altogether more than 200,000 distinct CDR3 sequences are present, more than 7.5% being singletons, with the ten largest covering about 4.9%. The material sequenced was PBMCs from the stem cell graft donor, taken from the stem cell graft. Receptors were obtained from a human donor who donated a stem cell graft to a child with SCID.

V is TRBV5-1 and J is TRBJ1-2; no firm D call. V was clipped by 0 bases and J by 8 bases, with 14 bases between them. Germline CDR1 is SGHRS and CDR2 is YFSETQ. The CDR3 runs 14 residues. CDR3 sequence reads: CASSLEAVLDGYTF. The CDR3, as DNA: TGCGCCAGCAGCTTGGAGGCAGTGTTGGACGGCTACACCTTC.

This clonotype has at least ten counts. In nucleotides, the CDR3 is TGCAGTGCTAGTAGGCTAGCGGGTCCGACTAGCACAGATACGCAGTATTTT. Its protein is CSASRLAGPTSTDTQYF. The chain has TRBV20-1 and TRBJ2-3; 8 bases match TRBD2. Trimming at V came to 3 bases and at J to 0 bases, leaving 11 bases not matched to a gene. The CDR3 is made up of 17 amino acids. Germline CDR1 reads DFQATT; CDR2 reads SNEGSKA (reference sequence).

This clonotype was counted ten times or more. The genes are TRBV5-1 and TRBJ1-1, with D unclear. Germline V gene lookup returns CDR1 SGHRS and CDR2 YFSETQ. CDR3 length: 16 amino acids. V was clipped by 0 bases and J by 1 base, with 13 bases between them. This CDR3 is CASSLVGRQTNTEAFF. The CDR3 coding sequence is TGCGCCAGCAGCTTGGTTGGTCGGCAGACGAACACTGAAGCTTTCTTT.

This clonotype was picked up many times. The chain combines TRBV2 with TRBJ2-7, with TRBD2 matching 10 bases. Germline loops: CDR1 SNHLY, CDR2 FYNNEI. The CDR3 is made up of 16 amino acids. The V gene end was trimmed by 1 base and the J gene end by 0 bases; junction bases not matched to a gene: 3. In nucleotides, the CDR3 is TGTGCCAGCAGTGAAGTTAGCGGGGGGAGCTCCTACGAGCAGTACTTC. This translates into CASSEVSGGSSYEQYF.

This clonotype was seen ten or more times. The CDR3 DNA reads TGCAGTGCTAGAGCGGAAACCGGCACAGATACGCAGTATTTT. Translated, it gives CSARAETGTDTQYF. The chain recombines TRBV20-1 with TRBJ2-3; D gene ambiguous. Germline-derived CDR1 and CDR2 are DFQATT and SNEGSKA (reference sequence). The CDR3 spans 14 residues. Trimming left V 1 base short and J 1 base short, with 9 bases between.

This clonotype showed up many times. The chain combines TRBV5-1 with TRBJ2-7; TRBD1 matches 8 bases. There are 13 residues in the CDR3. J gave up 7 bases and V 4 bases, and 7 bases lay outside the gene matches. Germline values: CDR1 SGHRS, CDR2 YFSETQ. CDR3: CASSPTGAPEQYF. For the CDR3, the DNA is TGCGCCAGCAGCCCGACAGGGGCGCCGGAGCAGTACTTC. The full variable domain, rest sourced from reference TRBV5-1 and TRBJ2-7, is KAGVTQTPRYLIKTRGQQVTLSCSPISGHRSVSWYQQTPGQGLQFLFEYFSETQRNKGNFPGRFSGRQFSNSRSEMNVSTLELGDSALYLCASSPTGAPEQYFGPGTRLTVT.

This clonotype has a handful of counts. The gene calls are TRBV5-5 and TRBJ1-2; the D gene is possibly TRBD1 (5 bases). The germline V gene encodes CDR1 SGHKS and CDR2 YYEKEE (reference sequence). This CDR3 comprises 17 residues. V dropped 0 bases and J dropped 4 bases, with 19 bases sitting between them. CDR3 DNA sequence: TGTGCCAGCAGCTTGGGGGGCTTTCGGCAGTCCGGCTATGGCTACACCTTC. Translated: CASSLGGFRQSGYGYTF.

V is TRBV3-1 and J is TRBJ1-4, with 9 bases aligning to TRBD1. Germline loops: CDR1 LGHDT, CDR2 YNNKEL (reference sequence). V shed 4 bases and J 8 bases; nucleotides not matched to a gene: 8. The CDR3 totals 15 residues. As DNA, the CDR3 is TGTGCCAGCAGCCCCCGCCGGACAGGGGTAGAAAAACTGTTTTTT. This encodes CASSPRRTGVEKLFF.

The chain joins TRBV9 to TRBJ2-7; TRBD1 matches 9 bases. V was clipped by 2 bases and J by 2 bases; unmatched bases: 2. CDR3 length: 14 residues. In germline, CDR1 is SGDLS, CDR2 YYNGEE. As DNA, the CDR3 is TGTGCCAGCAGCGTCGGGACAGGGACCTACGAGCAGTACTTC. Residues: CASSVGTGTYEQYF.

This clonotype was picked up many times. J is TRBJ2-7 and V is TRBV7-2, with 7 bases matching TRBD2. Germline loops: CDR1 SGHTA, CDR2 FQGNSA. The CDR3 is 13 amino acids. J lost 3 bases, V lost 4 bases, and 3 bases had no gene match. The CDR3 DNA reads as TGTGCCAGCAGCTGGACTAGTAACTACGAGCAGTACTTC. Amino acids: CASSWTSNYEQYF. The full variable domain, completed using reference TRBV7-2 and TRBJ2-7, is GAGVSQSPSNKVTEKGKDVELRCDPISGHTALYWYRQSLGQGLEFLIYFQGNSAPDKSGLPSDRFSAERTGGSVSTLTIQRTQQEDSAVYLCASSWTSNYEQYFGPGTRLTVT.

This clonotype came up many times. This chain uses TRBV2 with TRBJ2-3; D unresolved. Trimming removed 2 bases at V and 0 bases at J, with 9 bases between. CDR3 length equals 15 residues. CDR1 is SNHLY and CDR2 is FYNNEI in the germline V gene. Written as DNA, the CDR3 is TGTGCCAGCAGTGAACAGTTATTTAGCACAGATACGCAGTATTTT. Translating gives CASSEQLFSTDTQYF.

The sample holds many counts of this clonotype. V is TRBV3-1 and J is TRBJ1-5; tentatively, D is TRBD1 (5 bases). This CDR3 comprises 14 residues. With 4 bases removed from V and 0 bases from J, the gap between germline ends came to 7 bases. From germline, CDR1 is LGHDT and CDR2 YNNKEL (reference sequence). Here the CDR3 reads CASSPTVSNQPQHF. The DNA for the CDR3 is TGTGCCAGCAGCCCGACAGTTAGCAATCAGCCCCAGCATTTT.